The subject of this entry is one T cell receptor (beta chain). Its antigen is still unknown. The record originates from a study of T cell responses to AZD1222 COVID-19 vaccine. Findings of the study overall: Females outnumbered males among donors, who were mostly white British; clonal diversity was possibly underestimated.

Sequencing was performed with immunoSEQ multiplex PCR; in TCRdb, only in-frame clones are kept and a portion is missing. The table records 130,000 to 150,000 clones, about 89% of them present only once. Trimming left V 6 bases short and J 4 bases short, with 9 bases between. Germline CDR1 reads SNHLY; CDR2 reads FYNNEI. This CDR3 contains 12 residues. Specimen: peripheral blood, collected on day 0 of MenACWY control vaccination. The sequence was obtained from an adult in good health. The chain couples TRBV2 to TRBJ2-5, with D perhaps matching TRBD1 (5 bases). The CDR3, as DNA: TGTGCCAGCAGGCCAGGGTCAGAGACCCAGTACTTC. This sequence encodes CASRPGSETQYF.